Listed below are T cell receptor beta chains from one sample, sequenced in a study of blood T cell repertoires in COVID-19. The data were produced by immunoSEQ multiplex PCR, yet TCRdb's version contains in-frame clones alone and is incomplete. The table shows approximately 100,000 clones, with roughly 80% occurring only once. Sequencing used peripheral blood. These receptors originate from a woman of 80 years or more with active or convalescent COVID-19. Each CDR3 is given with its conserved first and last residue. The D gene is left open where the match is weak. Size is stated for part of the rows, as once, few or many counts, or as a class when the clone is expanded.

cdr3_nt: TGTGCCAGCAGCCAAGAATCCGGACAGGGTTCCTACGAGCAGTACTTC; cdr3_aa: CASSQESGQGSYEQYF; v_call: TRBV4-2; clone_size: -; j_call: TRBJ2-7; d_call: TRBD1
cdr3_nt: TGCAGCGCGAGACTGAGCGGGGGGAGGTTGGATACGCAGTATTTT; cdr3_aa: CSARLSGGRLDTQYF; v_call: TRBV29-1; clone_size: -; j_call: TRBJ2-3; d_call: TRBD2
cdr3_nt: TGTGCCAGTACGTACAGGGGCGACTCGAACACTGAAGCTTTCTTT; cdr3_aa: CASTYRGDSNTEAFF; v_call: TRBV19; clone_size: -; j_call: TRBJ1-1; d_call: TRBD1
cdr3_nt: TGTGCCAGCTCACCACCCCGGCGGGGGGGCCCGGATACGCAGTATTTT; cdr3_aa: CASSPPRRGGPDTQYF; v_call: TRBV18; clone_size: -; j_call: TRBJ2-3; d_call: TRBD2
cdr3_nt: TGTGCCAGCCAGAACAGGGGGACTCAGCCCCAGCATTTT; cdr3_aa: CASQNRGTQPQHF; v_call: TRBV2; clone_size: -; j_call: TRBJ1-5; d_call: TRBD1
cdr3_nt: TGTGCCAGCTCGGACACAGGGGAAAGGGGGTCTGGGGCCAACGTCCTGACTTTC; cdr3_aa: CASSDTGERGSGANVLTF; v_call: TRBV18; clone_size: -; j_call: TRBJ2-6; d_call: TRBD1
cdr3_nt: TGTGCCAGCAGCATCACTAGCGGGGGGTGGAATGAGCAGTTCTTC; cdr3_aa: CASSITSGGWNEQFF; v_call: TRBV3-1/TRBV3-2; clone_size: -; j_call: TRBJ2-1; d_call: TRBD2
cdr3_nt: TGTGCCAGCAGTCTGACAGGGGAGCTCGACTATGGCTACACCTTC; cdr3_aa: CASSLTGELDYGYTF; v_call: TRBV7-2; clone_size: once; j_call: TRBJ1-2; d_call: TRBD1
cdr3_nt: TGTGCCAGCAGCGAAGGGACAGATTCCAAGGAGGAGACCCAGTACTTC; cdr3_aa: CASSEGTDSKEETQYF; v_call: TRBV21-1; clone_size: -; j_call: TRBJ2-5; d_call: -
cdr3_nt: TGTGCCAGCAGCACGACAGGGACCGGGGAGCTGTTTTTT; cdr3_aa: CASSTTGTGELFF; v_call: TRBV21-1; clone_size: -; j_call: TRBJ2-2; d_call: -
cdr3_nt: TGTGCCAGCAGCCTAAATTGGGAGGTATTTTCTGAAGCTTTCTTT; cdr3_aa: CASSLNWEVFSEAFF; v_call: TRBV7-2; clone_size: -; j_call: TRBJ1-1; d_call: -
cdr3_nt: TGCGCCAGCAGCGAACTAGCGGGGGGGCCCAATGAGCAGTTCTTC; cdr3_aa: CASSELAGGPNEQFF; v_call: TRBV5-1; clone_size: once; j_call: TRBJ2-1; d_call: TRBD2
cdr3_nt: TGTGCCAGCAGCCAAGTCCCAGTCTCTTATTCACCCCTCCACTTT; cdr3_aa: CASSQVPVSYSPLHF; v_call: TRBV4-2; clone_size: few; j_call: TRBJ1-6; d_call: -
cdr3_nt: TGTGCCAGCAGCCAAGGTCTGCGAGCGGGTGACTCCTACGAGCAGTACTTC; cdr3_aa: CASSQGLRAGDSYEQYF; v_call: TRBV14; clone_size: -; j_call: TRBJ2-7; d_call: -
cdr3_nt: TGTGCCAGTAGTATCCAGGGTAGTAGGGATGAGCAGTTCTTC; cdr3_aa: CASSIQGSRDEQFF; v_call: TRBV19; clone_size: -; j_call: TRBJ2-1; d_call: -
cdr3_nt: TGTGCCAGCAGAATTGACAGGGGAGACACCGGGGAGCTGTTTTTT; cdr3_aa: CASRIDRGDTGELFF; v_call: TRBV2; clone_size: -; j_call: TRBJ2-2; d_call: TRBD1
cdr3_nt: TGTGCCAGCAGCTTAGGTGCGGGAGGGCCCACAGATACGCAGTATTTT; cdr3_aa: CASSLGAGGPTDTQYF; v_call: TRBV11-2; clone_size: -; j_call: TRBJ2-3; d_call: TRBD2
cdr3_nt: TGTGCCAGCAGTGAAGAGGCGGGCACTGAAGCTTTCTTT; cdr3_aa: CASSEEAGTEAFF; v_call: TRBV2; clone_size: -; j_call: TRBJ1-1; d_call: -
cdr3_nt: TGTGCCAGCAGCCGGGACAGGGGGTACTCCTACGAGCAGTACTTC; cdr3_aa: CASSRDRGYSYEQYF; v_call: TRBV7-2; clone_size: -; j_call: TRBJ2-7; d_call: TRBD1
cdr3_nt: TGTGCCAGCAGCTCGACAGGGACACCATACAATGAGCAGTTCTTC; cdr3_aa: CASSSTGTPYNEQFF; v_call: TRBV7-3; clone_size: -; j_call: TRBJ2-1; d_call: TRBD1
cdr3_nt: TGCGCCAGCAGCCAAGAGGTTACAGGCGTTTCCTACGAGCAGTACTTC; cdr3_aa: CASSQEVTGVSYEQYF; v_call: TRBV4-1; clone_size: -; j_call: TRBJ2-7; d_call: -
cdr3_nt: TGTGCCAGCAGCGTAACGACAGGGTCGGTCACTGAAGCTTTCTTT; cdr3_aa: CASSVTTGSVTEAFF; v_call: TRBV5-5; clone_size: once; j_call: TRBJ1-1; d_call: TRBD1
cdr3_nt: TGTGCCAGCAGTCTGCCACGCGGACAGGGCTATGGCTACACCTTC; cdr3_aa: CASSLPRGQGYGYTF; v_call: TRBV28; clone_size: -; j_call: TRBJ1-2; d_call: TRBD1
cdr3_nt: TGTGCCGGGGGGGGATTGAACACTGAAGCTTTCTTT; cdr3_aa: CAGGGLNTEAFF; v_call: TRBV28; clone_size: once; j_call: TRBJ1-1; d_call: -
cdr3_nt: TGCAGTGCTCGGGAGCAAGAGACCCAGTACTTC; cdr3_aa: CSAREQETQYF; v_call: TRBV20-1; clone_size: -; j_call: TRBJ2-5; d_call: -
cdr3_nt: TGCGCCAGCAGCCGAACGGCAGGCTACGAGCAGTACTTC; cdr3_aa: CASSRTAGYEQYF; v_call: TRBV5-1; clone_size: few; j_call: TRBJ2-7; d_call: -
cdr3_nt: TGTGCCAGCCCCGAATCCCGGGTCGAGCAGTTCTTC; cdr3_aa: CASPESRVEQFF; v_call: TRBV21-1; clone_size: -; j_call: TRBJ2-1; d_call: -
cdr3_nt: TGCAGTGCTCGATCAGGGAACGGCTACACCTTC; cdr3_aa: CSARSGNGYTF; v_call: TRBV20-1; clone_size: -; j_call: TRBJ1-2; d_call: -